These T cell receptor beta chains were read from a single sample in a study of beta chain features in type 1 diabetes. The method was immunoSEQ multiplex PCR; TCRdb's version includes in-frame clones alone and lacks a portion of them. Of 300,000 to 450,000 clones in the sample, roughly 21% were seen once. The specimen was naive CD4+ T cells from blood. These receptors were collected from a young woman in good health. Both conserved end residues are part of each CDR3. D genes are given only for firm matches. Where a row states a size, it is once, few, many or the class of an expanded clone; other rows omit it.

d_call j_call v_call clone_size cdr3_nt cdr3_aa
- TRBJ2-7 TRBV27 - TGTGCCAGCAGTTTGGTCGGGAGAGGAGCCTACGAGCAGTACTTC CASSLVGRGAYEQYF
- TRBJ2-1 TRBV9 few TGTGCCAGCAGCGCCCGACAGGTCTCCTACAATGAGCAGTTCTTC CASSARQVSYNEQFF
- TRBJ1-1 TRBV14 - TGTGCCAGCAGCCAGACGATTGGAGAAGGGAGGACTGAAGCTTTCTTT CASSQTIGEGRTEAFF
- TRBJ2-3 TRBV5-1 - TGCGCCAGCAGCTTGGATCCCCTACAAGGGGCAGATACGCAGTATTTT CASSLDPLQGADTQYF
- TRBJ2-1 TRBV29-1 few TGCAGCGTTGAAACGACAGGTTACAATGAGCAGTTCTTC CSVETTGYNEQFF
- TRBJ1-5 TRBV19 few TGTGCCAGTAGTTCCACAGGAAATCAGCCCCAGCATTTT CASSSTGNQPQHF
- TRBJ1-3 TRBV30 - TGTGCCTGGGCTGCGGAGAGCACCATATATTTT CAWAAESTIYF
- TRBJ2-6 TRBV7-9 - TGTGCCAGCAGACAAGGGGGCTCTGGGGCCAACGTCCTGACTTTC CASRQGGSGANVLTF
- TRBJ2-5 TRBV5-1 few TGCGCCAGCAGCTTGAGGGGGGGACAAGAGACCCAGTACTTC CASSLRGGQETQYF
- TRBJ2-5 TRBV20-1 few TGCAGTGCTGCTAGCGAGACCCAGTACTTC CSAASETQYF
- TRBJ1-2 TRBV5-1 - TGCGCCAGCAGCTCTAACTTCAATGGCTACACCTTC CASSSNFNGYTF
TRBD2 TRBJ2-1 TRBV9 few TGTGCCAGCAGCGTAGAAGGTCCGAGCTGGACTAGCGGGGACAATGAGCAGTTCTTC CASSVEGPSWTSGDNEQFF
- TRBJ2-2 TRBV7-9 few TGTGCCAGCAGCTTAGGGCAGGGCGACACCGGGGAGCTGTTTTTT CASSLGQGDTGELFF
- TRBJ1-2 TRBV30 - TGTGCCTCAATACAGGAATACTATGGCTACACCTTC CASIQEYYGYTF
- TRBJ2-3 TRBV6-5 few TGTGCCAGCAGTTACTCGAGGGCGGGGGCTGGAAATACGCAGTATTTT CASSYSRAGAGNTQYF
TRBD1 TRBJ1-4 TRBV7-9 few TGTGCCAGCACCCCCGGGACAGGGGGTGAAAAACTGTTTTTT CASTPGTGGEKLFF
- TRBJ2-2 TRBV14 few TGTGCCAGCAGCCAAGACAGGGTGAACACCGGGGAGCTGTTTTTT CASSQDRVNTGELFF
- TRBJ2-4 TRBV21-1 few TGTGCCGGATCTCTGAGGGGGAACATTCAGTACTTC CAGSLRGNIQYF
- TRBJ2-1 TRBV7-3 - TGTGCCAGCAGCGGGCAAGGGGGGGGCCGCGATGAGCAGTTCTTC CASSGQGGGRDEQFF
TRBD1 TRBJ1-6 TRBV4-3 - TGCGCCAGCAGCCAAAGAGGGGGACAGGGTGTTTCACCCCTCCACTTT CASSQRGGQGVSPLHF
TRBD1 TRBJ2-1 TRBV18 few TGTGCCAGCTCACAGCTGGGACAGGGGTTAGAGAATGAGCAGTTCTTC CASSQLGQGLENEQFF
- TRBJ1-2 TRBV5-4 - TGTGCCAGCAGCTCTTCGCAGAACTATGGCTACACCTTC CASSSSQNYGYTF
- TRBJ2-2 TRBV9 few TGTGCCAGCAGCGGAAACAGCAGGGAGCTGTTTTTT CASSGNSRELFF
TRBD1 TRBJ1-5 TRBV7-9 - TGTGCCAGCAGCCTGGACAGGGACAATCAGCCCCAGCATTTT CASSLDRDNQPQHF
- TRBJ1-5 TRBV30 few TGTGCCTGGAGTCCATCCGGGAATCAGCCCCAGCATTTT CAWSPSGNQPQHF
- TRBJ1-1 TRBV6-5 few TGTGCCAGCACAGACAGGTACACTGAAGCTTTCTTT CASTDRYTEAFF
TRBD1 TRBJ1-6 TRBV2 - TGTGCCAGCACCCGGGACAGTTATTCACCCCTCCACTTT CASTRDSYSPLHF
TRBD2 TRBJ2-1 TRBV4-1 - TGCGCCAGCAGCCAAGATTCTAGCGGTTACAATGAGCAGTTCTTC CASSQDSSGYNEQFF
- TRBJ2-3 TRBV9 few TGTGCCAGCAGCGTAGGGACAAACCCGTATAGCACAGATACGCAGTATTTT CASSVGTNPYSTDTQYF
TRBD2 TRBJ2-3 TRBV23-1 few TGCGCCAGCAGTCAATCGTCCCCTCTAACTAGCGGACCCGGCGGGGATACGCAGTATTTT CASSQSSPLTSGPGGDTQYF
TRBD2 TRBJ2-1 TRBV27 few TGTGCCAGCAGGCCCGGGACTAGCGGCTACAATGAGCAGTTCTTC CASRPGTSGYNEQFF
- TRBJ1-1 TRBV5-1 - TGCGCCAGCAGCCCCGGGGTCAACACTGAAGCTTTCTTT CASSPGVNTEAFF
- TRBJ2-7 TRBV6-6 few TGTGCCAGCAGTGATCTGAGGGCCCCCTACGAGCAGTACTTC CASSDLRAPYEQYF
- TRBJ1-1 TRBV6-1 - TGTGCCAGCAGTGAAGTTATAAACACTGAAGCTTTCTTT CASSEVINTEAFF
- TRBJ1-1 TRBV23-1 - TGCGCCAGCAGTCAATCCGACGACGGCGGAGCTTTCTTT CASSQSDDGGAFF
TRBD2 TRBJ2-1 TRBV7-9 - TGTGCCAGCAGCACTAGCGGGCTTTACAATGAGCAGTTCTTC CASSTSGLYNEQFF
TRBD2 TRBJ2-1 TRBV30 once TGTGCCTGGACCCCCGGGACTAGCGGATACAATGAGCAGTTCTTC CAWTPGTSGYNEQFF
- TRBJ1-1 TRBV5-1 few TGCGCCAGCACCTCCGGGACATTGAACACTGAAGCTTTCTTT CASTSGTLNTEAFF
- TRBJ2-6 TRBV29-1 - TGCAGCGTTGGTCGGCGGCCTGGGGCCAACGTCCTGACTTTC CSVGRRPGANVLTF
TRBD2 TRBJ2-1 TRBV27 - TGTGCCAGCACGCGCAGCGGGAGGGCCCCCAATGAGCAGTTCTTC CASTRSGRAPNEQFF
- TRBJ1-2 TRBV2 - TGTGCCAGCAGTGATGTCAGGCGCCCTGGCTACACCTTC CASSDVRRPGYTF
- TRBJ1-5 TRBV2 few TGTGCCAGCAGTGAACAGGGGATTAATCAGCCCCAGCATTTT CASSEQGINQPQHF
- TRBJ1-4 TRBV7-2 - TGTGCCAGCAGCCCTGGCCCCGTCGCAACTAATGAAAAACTGTTTTTT CASSPGPVATNEKLFF
- TRBJ2-5 TRBV30 few TGTGCCTGGAGTGAAGAGGGAGAGACCCAGTACTTC CAWSEEGETQYF
- TRBJ1-1 TRBV7-2 few TGTGCCAGCAGCTTAGTAGCGGGTCGGGGCACTGAAGCTTTCTTT CASSLVAGRGTEAFF
TRBD2 TRBJ2-3 TRBV5-1 - TGCGCCAGCAGCTCGCCCGGGCTTAGGCTTCGTCTAGCGGGAGAGGCAGATACGCAGTATTTT CASSSPGLRLRLAGEADTQYF
TRBD1 TRBJ2-1 TRBV5-4 - TGTGCCAGCAGCTGGGACAGCTACAATGAGCAGTTCTTC CASSWDSYNEQFF
- TRBJ2-7 TRBV4-1 - TGCGCCAGCAGCCAAGAAGTGACGGGGGGCCCCTACGAGCAGTACTTC CASSQEVTGGPYEQYF
TRBD1 TRBJ1-1 TRBV5-4 - TGTGCCAGCAGCTTTACAGGGGGCACTGAAGCTTTCTTT CASSFTGGTEAFF
- TRBJ1-4 TRBV4-1 few TGCGCCAGCAGCTATCCCCCGGGGAAACTGTTTTTT CASSYPPGKLFF